This entry describes one T cell receptor (beta chain). These data come from a study of blood T cell repertoires in COVID-19. Germline V gene data show CDR1 as MNHEY and CDR2 as SVGAGI. Trimming removed 2 bases from V and 5 bases from J, with 10 bases in between. This CDR3 has 14 amino acids. Clones were sequenced by immunoSEQ multiplex PCR, and TCRdb holds only the in-frame ones, with some missing. The data hold around 95,000 clones, with 70% to 80% observed a single time. The rearrangement links TRBV6-5 to TRBJ1-5; D unresolved. Sequencing used peripheral blood. The sequence came from a man aged 65 to 79 with active or convalescent COVID-19. DNA of the CDR3: TGTGCCAGCAGTTACGGAGGACCAGATCAGCCCCAGCATTTT. This translates into CASSYGGPDQPQHF.